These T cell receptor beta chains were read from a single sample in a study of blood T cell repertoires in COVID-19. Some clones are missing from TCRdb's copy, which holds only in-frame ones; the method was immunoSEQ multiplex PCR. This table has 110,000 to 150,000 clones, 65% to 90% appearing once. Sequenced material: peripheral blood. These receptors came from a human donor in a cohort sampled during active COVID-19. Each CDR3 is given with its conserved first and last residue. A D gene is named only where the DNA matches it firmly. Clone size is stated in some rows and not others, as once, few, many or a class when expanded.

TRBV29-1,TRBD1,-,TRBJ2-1,CSAQGGTGAYNEQFF,TGCAGCGCCCAAGGCGGGACAGGGGCCTACAATGAGCAGTTCTTC
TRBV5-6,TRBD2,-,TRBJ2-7,CASSLALAGALYEQYF,TGTGCCAGCAGCTTGGCCCTAGCGGGAGCCCTCTACGAGCAGTACTTC
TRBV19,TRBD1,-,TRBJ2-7,CASSLQDRAPYEQYF,TGTGCCAGTAGTTTACAGGACAGGGCCCCCTACGAGCAGTACTTC
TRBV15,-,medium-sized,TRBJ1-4,CATSRGEGRKLFF,TGTGCCACCAGCAGGGGGGAGGGGAGGAAACTGTTTTTT
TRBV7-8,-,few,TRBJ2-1,CASSLQIVLYNEQFF,TGTGCCAGCTCCCTTCAAATAGTCCTGTACAATGAGCAGTTCTTC
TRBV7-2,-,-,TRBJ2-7,CASSLGGRNYEQYF,TGTGCCAGCAGCTTAGGAGGGAGAAACTACGAGCAGTACTTC
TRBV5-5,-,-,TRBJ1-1,CASSLYDRYTEAFF,TGTGCCAGCAGCTTATATGACAGGTACACTGAAGCTTTCTTT
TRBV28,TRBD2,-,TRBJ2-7,CASSRTSGSTYEQYF,TGTGCCAGCAGCCGCACTAGCGGGTCCACCTACGAGCAGTACTTC
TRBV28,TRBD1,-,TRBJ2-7,CASSARTGRSYEQYF,TGTGCCAGCAGTGCACGGACAGGGAGATCCTACGAGCAGTACTTC
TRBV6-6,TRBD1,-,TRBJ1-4,CASSDRPNEKLFF,TGTGCCAGCTCGGACAGGCCCAATGAAAAACTGTTTTTT
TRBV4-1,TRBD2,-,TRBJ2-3,CASSNPAGLAGARISTDTQYF,TGCGCCAGCAGCAACCCGGCGGGACTAGCGGGAGCTAGAATTAGCACAGATACGCAGTATTTT
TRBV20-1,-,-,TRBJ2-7,CSASDAILSSYEQYF,TGCAGTGCTAGTGACGCGATTCTGAGCTCCTACGAGCAGTACTTC
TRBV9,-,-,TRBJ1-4,CASSVAASNEKLFF,TGTGCCAGCAGCGTAGCGGCTAGTAATGAAAAACTGTTTTTT
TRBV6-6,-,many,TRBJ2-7,CASSPASGFTYEQYF,TGTGCCAGCAGCCCGGCCTCCGGGTTCACCTACGAGCAGTACTTC
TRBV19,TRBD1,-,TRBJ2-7,CASIDRDRPYEQYF,TGTGCCAGTATCGACCGGGACAGGCCCTACGAGCAGTACTTC
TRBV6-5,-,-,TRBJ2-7,CASSAALYYEQYF,TGTGCCAGCAGCGCTGCGCTATACTACGAGCAGTACTTC
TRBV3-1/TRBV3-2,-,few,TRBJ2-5,CASSQAGIETQYF,TGTGCCAGCAGCCAAGCAGGGATTGAGACCCAGTACTTC
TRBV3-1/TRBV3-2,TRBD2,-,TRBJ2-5,CASSQAGGWTAKETQYF,TGTGCCAGCAGCCAGGCGGGGGGATGGACAGCGAAGGAGACCCAGTACTTC
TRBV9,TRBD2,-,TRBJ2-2,CASSPRLVLAGGGGELFF,TGTGCCAGCAGCCCTCGCCTTGTATTAGCGGGAGGTGGGGGGGAGCTGTTTTTT
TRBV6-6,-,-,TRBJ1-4,CASSPTGSRIEKLFF,TGTGCCAGCAGCCCCACAGGTTCAAGAATTGAAAAACTGTTTTTT
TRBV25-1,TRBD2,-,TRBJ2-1,CASSGGLAGELFF,TGTGCCAGCAGTGGGGGACTAGCGGGAGAATTGTTCTTC
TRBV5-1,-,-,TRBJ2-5,CASSEERVTQYF,TGCGCCAGCAGCGAGGAAAGAGTGACCCAGTACTTC
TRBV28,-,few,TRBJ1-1,CASRTVNTEAFF,TGTGCCAGCAGAACAGTGAACACTGAAGCTTTCTTT
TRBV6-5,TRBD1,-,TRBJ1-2,CASSGQGYGYTF,TGTGCCAGCAGCGGACAGGGGTATGGCTACACCTTC
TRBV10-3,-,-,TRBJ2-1,CAISTAQRDSSYNEQFF,TGTGCCATCAGCACCGCCCAACGGGACTCCTCCTACAATGAGCAGTTCTTC
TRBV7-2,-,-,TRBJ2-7,CASSPRGATYEQYF,TGTGCCAGCAGCCCCCGCGGAGCAACCTACGAGCAGTACTTC
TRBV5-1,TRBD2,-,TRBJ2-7,CASSFSGFYEQYF,TGCGCCAGCAGCTTTAGCGGGTTCTACGAGCAGTACTTC
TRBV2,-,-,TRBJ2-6,CASSPDFNSGANVLTF,TGTGCCAGCAGTCCAGACTTTAACTCTGGGGCCAACGTCCTGACTTTC
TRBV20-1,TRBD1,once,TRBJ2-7,CSASRKGGTGFDEQYF,TGCAGTGCTAGTAGGAAGGGCGGGACAGGGTTCGACGAGCAGTACTTC
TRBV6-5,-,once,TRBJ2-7,CASSYSGGVSEQYF,TGTGCCAGCAGTTACTCGGGCGGGGTGAGCGAGCAGTACTTC
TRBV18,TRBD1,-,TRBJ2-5,CASSPHRGPQETQYF,TGTGCCAGCTCACCCCACAGGGGCCCACAAGAGACCCAGTACTTC
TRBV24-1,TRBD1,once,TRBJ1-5,CATSDSGTGMGQPQHF,TGTGCCACCAGTGATTCCGGGACAGGGATGGGTCAGCCCCAGCATTTT
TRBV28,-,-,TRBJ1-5,CASNLRGGVNQPQHF,TGTGCCAGCAACTTACGGGGGGGCGTGAATCAGCCCCAGCATTTT
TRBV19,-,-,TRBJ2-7,CASSTDSLAEQYF,TGTGCCAGTAGTACGGACAGTCTTGCCGAGCAGTACTTC
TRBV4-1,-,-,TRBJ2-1,CASSQDGNEQFF,TGCGCCAGCAGCCAAGACGGCAATGAGCAGTTCTTC
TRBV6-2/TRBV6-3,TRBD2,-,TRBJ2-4,CASSERDVPRGKNIQYF,TGTGCCAGCAGTGAGCGGGACGTCCCGAGGGGCAAAAACATTCAGTACTTC
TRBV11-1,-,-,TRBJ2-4,CASTGQLAKNIQYF,TGTGCCAGCACCGGACAGTTAGCCAAAAACATTCAGTACTTC
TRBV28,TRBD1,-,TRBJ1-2,CASSLGGQTNYGYTF,TGTGCCAGCAGTTTGGGGGGACAGACTAACTATGGCTACACCTTC
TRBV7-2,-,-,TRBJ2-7,CASSSRGSGTSYEQYF,TGTGCCAGCAGCTCCCGAGGTAGCGGCACCTCCTACGAGCAGTACTTC
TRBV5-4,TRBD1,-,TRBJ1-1,CASSKTGGGTEAFF,TGTGCCAGCAGCAAGACAGGGGGTGGCACTGAAGCTTTCTTT
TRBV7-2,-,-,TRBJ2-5,CASSLANPGVAETQYF,TGTGCCAGCAGCTTAGCGAATCCGGGAGTCGCAGAGACCCAGTACTTC
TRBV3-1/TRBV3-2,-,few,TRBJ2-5,CASSQVRLGGDMYQETQYF,TGTGCCAGCAGCCAAGTACGACTAGGGGGCGACATGTACCAAGAGACCCAGTACTTC
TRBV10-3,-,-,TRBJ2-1,CAISESKVGGSYNEQFF,TGTGCCATCAGTGAGTCGAAGGTAGGGGGCTCCTACAATGAGCAGTTCTTC
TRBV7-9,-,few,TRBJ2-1,CASSETEGQFF,TGTGCCAGCAGCGAGACAGAAGGTCAGTTCTTC
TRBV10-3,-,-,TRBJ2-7,CAISESSVYSYEQYF,TGTGCCATCAGTGAGTCGAGTGTGTATTCCTACGAGCAGTACTTC
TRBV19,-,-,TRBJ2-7,CASSIPGQIYEQYF,TGTGCCAGTAGTATCCCCGGACAAATCTACGAGCAGTACTTC
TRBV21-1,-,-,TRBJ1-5,CASSKVSGNQPQHF,TGTGCCAGCAGCAAAGTTTCGGGGAATCAGCCCCAGCATTTT
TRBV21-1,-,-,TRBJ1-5,CASSKAPDRQDQPQHF,TGTGCCAGCAGCAAAGCCCCCGACAGACAAGATCAGCCCCAGCATTTT
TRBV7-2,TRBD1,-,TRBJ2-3,CASSLGQGVSSFTQYF,TGTGCCAGCAGCTTAGGGCAGGGGGTTTCTTCTTTTACGCAGTATTTT
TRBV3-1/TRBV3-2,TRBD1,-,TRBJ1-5,CASSQEGGRINQPQHF,TGTGCCAGCAGCCAAGAAGGGGGCAGGATCAATCAGCCCCAGCATTTT
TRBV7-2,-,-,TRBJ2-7,CASRLDTYEQYF,TGTGCCAGCAGGTTAGATACCTACGAGCAGTACTTC
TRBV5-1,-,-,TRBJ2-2,CASSLGQLITGELFF,TGCGCCAGCAGCCTAGGACAGCTTATCACCGGGGAGCTGTTTTTT
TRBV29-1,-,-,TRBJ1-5,CSVGGGSDQPQHF,TGCAGCGTTGGGGGGGGTTCGGATCAGCCCCAGCATTTT
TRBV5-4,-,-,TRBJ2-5,CASSKGDGETQYF,TGTGCCAGCAGCAAGGGGGACGGAGAGACCCAGTACTTC
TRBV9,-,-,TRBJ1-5,CASSAAGGHQPQHF,TGTGCCAGCAGCGCAGCCGGGGGTCATCAGCCCCAGCATTTT